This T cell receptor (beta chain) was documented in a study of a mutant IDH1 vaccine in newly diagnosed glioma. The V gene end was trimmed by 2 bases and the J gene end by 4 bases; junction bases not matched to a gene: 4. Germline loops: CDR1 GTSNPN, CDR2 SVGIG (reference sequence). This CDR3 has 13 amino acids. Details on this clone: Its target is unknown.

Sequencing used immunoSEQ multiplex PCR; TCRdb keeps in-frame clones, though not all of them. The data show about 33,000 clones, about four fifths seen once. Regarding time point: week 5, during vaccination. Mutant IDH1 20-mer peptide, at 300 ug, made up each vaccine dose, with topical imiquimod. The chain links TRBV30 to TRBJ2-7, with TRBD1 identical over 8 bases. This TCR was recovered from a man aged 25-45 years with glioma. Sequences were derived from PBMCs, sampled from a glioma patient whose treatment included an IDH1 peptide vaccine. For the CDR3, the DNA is TGTGCCTGGAGTTACCGACAGGGGTACGAGCAGTACTTC. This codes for CAWSYRQGYEQYF.